These 25 T cell receptor beta chains were sequenced from one sample in a study of graft-versus-host responses after intestinal transplantation. Assay used: immunoSEQ multiplex PCR; TCRdb lists only in-frame clones, some missing. There are under 45,000 clones in the sample; roughly 89% occur only once, and around 7% lies in the top ten. Sequenced material: PBMCs, taken less than 280 days after transplant. All receptors come from a human patient who received an intestinal transplant, so some T cells may come from the graft donor.

The rearrangement uses TRBV10-3 and TRBJ1-3, with D possibly matching TRBD1 (5 bases). This CDR3 is built from 13 residues. Germline V gene lookup returns CDR1 ENHRY and CDR2 SYGVKD. Trimming removed 4 bases from V and 4 bases from J, with 8 bases in between. This CDR3 reads CAISGDEGNTIYF. The DNA for the CDR3 is TGTGCCATCAGTGGGGACGAGGGAAACACCATATATTTT.

V is TRBV5-1 and J is TRBJ1-1; TRBD1 might be the D (6 bases). Trimming took 4 bases from V and 11 from J, leaving 18 bases between them. The CDR3 has 13 residues. Germline-derived CDR1 and CDR2 are SGHRS and YFSETQ. The CDR3 DNA reads TGCGCCAGCAGCCCCGATGCCGGGACATTTGCTTTCTTT. Translation: CASSPDAGTFAFF.

The chain is built from TRBV7-3 and TRBJ2-7; 7 bases are a match to TRBD2. V was clipped by 3 bases and J by 6 bases; unmatched bases: 5. CDR3 length: 13 amino acids. Germline V CDR1 and CDR2: SGHTA, FQGTGA. The CDR3 region is CASSLNGGGEQYF. CDR3 nucleotide sequence: TGTGCCAGCAGCTTGAACGGCGGGGGCGAGCAGTACTTC.

V and J are TRBV4-1 and TRBJ1-5; weak D call: TRBD1 (6 bases). Germline CDR1 reads MGHRA; CDR2 reads YSYEKL. V was shortened by 0 bases and J by 10 bases, with 16 bases between the two germline ends. The CDR3 extends over 15 amino acids. The CDR3 region has the DNA TGCGCCAGCAGCCAAGATGGCCAGGGGTCTTTACCCCAGCATTTT. Protein sequence: CASSQDGQGSLPQHF.

This clone occurred once. The chain has TRBV5-1 and TRBJ2-2; tentative D call: TRBD2 (6 bases). The CDR3 length is 15 residues. Trimming took off 0 bases at V and 4 bases at J, with 10 bases between the two ends. CDR1 SGHRS and CDR2 YFSETQ come from the germline V gene. CDR3 coding DNA: TGCGCCAGCAGCTTGGAGGGACTGGGCACCGGGGAGCTGTTTTTT. It yields the protein CASSLEGLGTGELFF.

The chain combines TRBV10-3 with TRBJ1-2; 7 bases agree with TRBD1. The germline gives CDR1 ENHRY, CDR2 SYGVKD. The V and J ends lost 8 bases and 1 base, in that order; junction bases with no gene match: 7. CDR3 size: 14 residues. The CDR3 DNA reads TGTGCCATCGGAGGGACAGTCTTTAACTATGGCTACACCTTC. This gives the protein CAIGGTVFNYGYTF.

The chain combines TRBV7-6 with TRBJ2-1; 7 bases are shared with TRBD2. V lost 3 bases to trimming and J lost 7 bases; unmatched junction nucleotides: 6. The CDR3 is 14 amino acids. CDR1 and CDR2 (germline): SGHVS, FNYEAQ. The CDR3 DNA reads as TGTGCCAGCAGCTTTGGCGGGGGTTATAATGAGCAGTTCTTC. Its protein product is CASSFGGGYNEQFF.

The chain is built from TRBV6-5 and TRBJ1-1; 7 nucleotides agree with TRBD1. Germline values: CDR1 MNHEY, CDR2 SVGAGI. CDR3 length equals 14 residues. The ends lost 2 bases at V and 3 bases at J; junction bases unmatched: 3. CDR3 bases: TGTGCCAGCAGTTACCTAGACAGGGACACTGAAGCTTTCTTT. Translated, it gives CASSYLDRDTEAFF.

The chain recombines TRBV7-3 with TRBJ2-2; 8 positions agree with TRBD2. V shed 3 bases, J shed 3 bases, and the junction held 18 bases outside the gene matches. The germline V gene has CDR1 SGHTA and CDR2 FQGTGA. CDR3 length: 20 residues. CDR3 sequence reads: CASSFRRLKRGLGDTGELFF. The CDR3 DNA reads TGTGCCAGCAGCTTCCGACGACTTAAGCGGGGGCTCGGCGACACCGGGGAGCTGTTTTTT.

The chain is built from TRBV7-8 and TRBJ2-5; D possibly corresponds to TRBD2 (7 bases). The J call could be wrong; TRBJ2-7 is a better fit for the DNA end. The CDR3 totals 14 residues. The germline gives CDR1 SGHVS, CDR2 FQNEAQ. The CDR3 loop is CASSFEGGIYEQYF. CDR3 nucleotide sequence: TGTGCCAGCAGCTTCGAGGGGGGGATCTACGAGCAGTACTTC.

In DNA form, the CDR3 reads TGTGCCAGCAGCTTTCCTAGAGGGCAGGCCTCCTACGAGCAGTACTTC. The encoded protein is CASSFPRGQASYEQYF. The V gene is TRBV13, the J gene TRBJ2-7, with D possibly being TRBD2 (5 bases). The CDR3 length is 16 residues. The V gene lost 3 bases and the J gene lost 0 bases, with 15 bases spanning the gap. The germline V gene has CDR1 PRHDT and CDR2 FYEKMQ (reference sequence).

This clone was seen a few times. The J gene is TRBJ1-5, the V gene TRBV18; perhaps TRBD1 as D (5 bases). The germline CDR1 and CDR2 sequences are KGHSH and LQKENI. V was pared by 6 bases and J by 3 bases, with 12 bases between. The CDR3 covers 14 residues. CDR3 region: CASSEQDFNQPQHF. DNA for the CDR3: TGTGCCAGCTCCGAACAGGATTTCAATCAGCCCCAGCATTTT. The full variable domain, completed using reference TRBV18 and TRBJ1-5, is NAGVMQNPRHLVRRRGQEARLRCSPMKGHSHVYWYRQLPEEGLKFMVYLQKENIIDESGMPKERFSAEFPKEGPSILRIQQVVRGDSAAYFCASSEQDFNQPQHFGDGTRLSIL.

The rearrangement links TRBV7-8 to TRBJ1-6, with a possible D match to TRBD1 (5 bases). V was pared by 3 bases and J by 7 bases, with 16 bases between. Germline V lookup: CDR1 SGHVS, CDR2 FQNEAQ. The CDR3 spans 16 residues. CDR3 DNA: TGTGCCAGCAGCTTCGGGGGGTCCCGGAGGAATTCACCCCTCCACTTT. It yields the protein CASSFGGSRRNSPLHF.

The chain uses TRBV27 and TRBJ2-3, with D possibly TRBD1 on 5 matching bases. The CDR3 extends over 16 amino acids. Germline V gene data show CDR1 as MNHEY and CDR2 as SMNVEV (reference sequence). Between the trimmed V and J ends, which lost 0 bases and 2 bases, there was a span of 12 bases. In nucleotides, the CDR3 is TGTGCCAGCAGTTTATCAGGGGCCCCCGCCACAGATACGCAGTATTTT. Its translation: CASSLSGAPATDTQYF.

V gene TRBV10-3 combines with J gene TRBJ2-1; no definite D call. The germline gives CDR1 ENHRY, CDR2 SYGVKD. This CDR3 region has 13 residues. The V and J ends lost 0 bases and 7 bases respectively, with 7 bases between them. CDR3: CAISESGLNEQFF. CDR3 in DNA: TGTGCCATCAGTGAGTCGGGATTGAATGAGCAGTTCTTC.

The chain combines TRBV6-1 with TRBJ1-5, with D unclear. Looked up from germline, CDR1 is MNHNS and CDR2 is SASEGT. CDR3 length equals 15 residues. V was trimmed by 3 bases and J by 0 bases, leaving 9 bases between them. The CDR3, as DNA: TGTGCCAGCAGTGACGGGTGGTATAGCAATCAGCCCCAGCATTTT. It yields the protein CASSDGWYSNQPQHF.

The rearrangement links TRBV18 to TRBJ2-7; D may match TRBD1 or TRBD2 (6 bases each). In germline, CDR1 is KGHSH, CDR2 LQKENI. The CDR3 runs to 17 residues. Trimming left V 4 bases short and J 5 bases short, with 24 bases between. CDR3 coding DNA: TGTGCCAGCTCACTGTTGGCAGCCGACCTGGGGGGCCACGAGCAGTACTTC. It is translated as CASSLLAADLGGHEQYF.

The chain recombines TRBV19 with TRBJ1-6; no clear D gene. Germline lookup yields CDR1 LNHDA and CDR2 SQIVND (reference sequence). This CDR3 has 14 amino acids. V was shortened by 2 bases and J by 3 bases, with 5 bases between the two germline ends. In DNA, the CDR3 is TGTGCCAGTAGTATAAAGGGCTATAATTCACCCCTCCACTTT. As protein: CASSIKGYNSPLHF. Filled out from reference TRBV19 and TRBJ1-6, the complete variable domain reads DGGITQSPKYLFRKEGQNVTLSCEQNLNHDAMYWYRQDPGQGLRLIYYSQIVNDFQKGDIAEGYSVSREKKESFPLTVTSAQKNPTAFYLCASSIKGYNSPLHFGNGTRLTVT.

The genes are TRBV2 and TRBJ2-3; 7 nucleotides align to TRBD2. The CDR3 spans 15 residues. Germline CDR1 and CDR2: SNHLY and FYNNEI. Germline trimming cut 5 bases from V and 0 bases from J; bases unmatched to any gene: 5. The DNA of the CDR3 is TGTGCCAGCAGTATCGTTAGCGGGAGCACAGATACGCAGTATTTT. Residues: CASSIVSGSTDTQYF.

The chain uses TRBV12-5 and TRBJ2-4; tentatively, D is TRBD1 or TRBD2 (5 bases each). The CDR3 contains 14 residues. The V gene's germline CDR1 is LGHNT and CDR2 FRNRAP. Trimming cost V 5 bases and J 2 bases, with 10 bases left between them. The CDR3 bases are TGTGCTAGTGGTCGGGACCTTCCCAAAAACATTCAGTACTTC. Its translation is CASGRDLPKNIQYF.

This rearrangement joins TRBV27 to TRBJ1-2; the D is unclear. Germline CDR1 is MNHEY and CDR2 is SMNVEV (reference sequence). V was trimmed by 4 bases and J by 5 bases, leaving 11 bases between them. The CDR3 has 13 residues. CDR3 in amino acids: CASSSLASYGYTF. The CDR3 DNA sequence: TGTGCCAGCAGTTCCCTCGCGAGTTATGGCTACACCTTC.

The chain recombines TRBV5-1 with TRBJ2-7; D not certain. Germline V gives CDR1 SGHRS, CDR2 YFSETQ. The CDR3 runs to 14 residues. The V end lost 0 bases, the J end lost 2 bases, and 9 bases lay between the germline ends. The CDR3 nucleotides read TGCGCCAGCAGCTTGGAGTGGCGGCCCTACGAGCAGTACTTC. This encodes CASSLEWRPYEQYF.

This chain links TRBV2 with TRBJ2-3; D is possibly TRBD2 (5 bases). Germline V gene data show CDR1 as SNHLY and CDR2 as FYNNEI. Trimming removed 10 bases at V and 2 bases at J, with 16 bases between. The CDR3 is made up of 14 amino acids. CDR3 region: CATRGTLNTDTQYF. The CDR3 DNA follows: TGTGCCACCCGGGGAACACTAAACACAGATACGCAGTATTTT.

The V call is TRBV12-5, the J call TRBJ2-7, with 11 bases aligning to TRBD1. V dropped 0 bases and J dropped 2; count of bases not matched to a gene: 3. The CDR3 length is 16 residues. CDR1 is LGHNT, CDR2 FRNRAP, per germline. CDR3 in DNA: TGTGCTAGTGGTTTGGTCCTGGGACAGGGGGCCTACGAGCAGTACTTC. As protein: CASGLVLGQGAYEQYF.

This chain links TRBV4-1 with TRBJ2-3; D unresolved. The V gene lost 0 bases and the J gene lost 4 bases, with 11 bases spanning the gap. The CDR3 consists of 15 residues. From germline, CDR1 is MGHRA and CDR2 YSYEKL. The CDR3 spells CASSQESWGADTQYF. The DNA for the CDR3 is TGCGCCAGCAGCCAAGAAAGTTGGGGTGCAGATACGCAGTATTTT.